The sequence of this T cell receptor beta chain was determined in a study of early T cells in non-severe SARS-CoV-2 infection. The overall study: The authors sequenced bulk RNA from unsorted whole blood, leaving chains unpaired.

Unique molecular identifiers tagged individual cDNA molecules. MiXCR, run by TCRdb on the 5' RACE reads, gives a single entry per CDR3 protein. The profile shows 65,000 to 80,000 distinct CDR3 sequences, 13% of them singletons. V gave up 0 bases and J gave up 0 bases, with 7 bases separating them. The CDR3 has 15 amino acids. Germline-derived CDR1 and CDR2 are SGDLS and YYNGEE. V gene TRBV9 combines with J gene TRBJ1-3; the D is unclear. The TCR comes from an adult who was a healthcare worker with PCR-confirmed SARS-CoV-2 infection or an uninfected control (not recorded which). Sequenced input: whole blood. The CDR3 nucleotides are TGTGCCAGCAGCGTAGGGAGGAGCTCTGGAAACACCATATATTTT. The encoded protein is CASSVGRSSGNTIYF.